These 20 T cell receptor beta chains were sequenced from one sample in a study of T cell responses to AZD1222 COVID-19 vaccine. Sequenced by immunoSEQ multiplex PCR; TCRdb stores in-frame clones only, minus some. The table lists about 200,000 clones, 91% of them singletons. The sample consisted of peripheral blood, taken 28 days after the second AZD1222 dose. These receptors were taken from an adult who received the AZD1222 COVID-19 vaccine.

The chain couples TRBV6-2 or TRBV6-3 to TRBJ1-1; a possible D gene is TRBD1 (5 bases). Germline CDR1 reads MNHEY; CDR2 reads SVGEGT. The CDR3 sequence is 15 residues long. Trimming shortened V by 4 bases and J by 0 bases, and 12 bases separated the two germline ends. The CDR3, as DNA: TGTGCCAGCAGTTTCCGGGACCTTTTGAACACTGAAGCTTTCTTT. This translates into CASSFRDLLNTEAFF.

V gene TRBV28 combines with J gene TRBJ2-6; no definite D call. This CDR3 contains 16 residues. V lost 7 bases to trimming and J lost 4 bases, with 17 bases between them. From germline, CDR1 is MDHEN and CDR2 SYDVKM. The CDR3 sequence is CASTTPTKPGANVLTF. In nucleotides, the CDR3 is TGTGCCAGCACCACCCCCACGAAACCCGGGGCCAACGTCCTGACTTTC.

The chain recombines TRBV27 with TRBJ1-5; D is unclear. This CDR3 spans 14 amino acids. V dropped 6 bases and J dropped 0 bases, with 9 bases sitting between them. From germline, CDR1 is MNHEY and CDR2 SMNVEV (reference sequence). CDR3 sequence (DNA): TGTGCCAGCAGGCCTCTAGATAGCAATCAGCCCCAGCATTTT. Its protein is CASRPLDSNQPQHF.

CDR3 bases: TGTGCCAGCAGTCTGATCGACAGGGCGCCTAGGTCGAATGAGCAGTTCTTC. Translated: CASSLIDRAPRSNEQFF. The J gene is TRBJ2-1, the V gene TRBV5-4; the match to TRBD1 covers 7 bases. Per the germline V gene, CDR1 is SGHNT and CDR2 is YYREEE (reference sequence). This CDR3 is built from 17 residues. The J segment lost 7 bases and the V segment lost 5 bases, leaving 18 bases of the junction unmatched.

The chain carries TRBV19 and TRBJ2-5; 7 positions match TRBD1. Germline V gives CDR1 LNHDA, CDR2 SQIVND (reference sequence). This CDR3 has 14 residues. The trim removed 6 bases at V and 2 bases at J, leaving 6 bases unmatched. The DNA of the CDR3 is TGTGCCAGTAGCCCGGGACAGTTTCAAGAGACCCAGTACTTC. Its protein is CASSPGQFQETQYF. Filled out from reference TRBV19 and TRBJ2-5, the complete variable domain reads DGGITQSPKYLFRKEGQNVTLSCEQNLNHDAMYWYRQDPGQGLRLIYYSQIVNDFQKGDIAEGYSVSREKKESFPLTVTSAQKNPTAFYLCASSPGQFQETQYFGPGTRLLVL.

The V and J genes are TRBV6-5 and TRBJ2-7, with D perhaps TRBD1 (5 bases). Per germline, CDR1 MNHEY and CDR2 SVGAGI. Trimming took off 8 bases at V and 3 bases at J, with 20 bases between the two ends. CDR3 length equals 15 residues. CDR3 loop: CASSVQGLAYYEQYF. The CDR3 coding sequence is TGTGCCAGCTCGGTTCAGGGTCTTGCCTACTACGAGCAGTACTTC.

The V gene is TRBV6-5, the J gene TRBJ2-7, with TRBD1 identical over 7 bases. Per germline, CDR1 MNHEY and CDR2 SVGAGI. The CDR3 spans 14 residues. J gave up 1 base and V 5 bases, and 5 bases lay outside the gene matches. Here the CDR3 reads CASSRGQISYEQYF. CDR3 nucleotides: TGTGCCAGCAGTAGGGGACAGATATCCTACGAGCAGTACTTC.

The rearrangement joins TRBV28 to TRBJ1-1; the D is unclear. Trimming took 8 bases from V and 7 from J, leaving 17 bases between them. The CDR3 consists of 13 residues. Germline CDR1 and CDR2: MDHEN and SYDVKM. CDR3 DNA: TGTGCCAGCCGACTTTCCTTAGGCATTGAAGCTTTCTTT. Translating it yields CASRLSLGIEAFF.

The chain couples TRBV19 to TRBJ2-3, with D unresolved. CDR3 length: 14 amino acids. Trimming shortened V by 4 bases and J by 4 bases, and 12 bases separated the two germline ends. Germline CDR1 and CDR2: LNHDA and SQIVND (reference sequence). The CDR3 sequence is CASSTYGYSDTQYF. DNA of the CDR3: TGTGCCAGTAGTACGTATGGCTATTCAGATACGCAGTATTTT. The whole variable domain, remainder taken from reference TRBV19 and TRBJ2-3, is DGGITQSPKYLFRKEGQNVTLSCEQNLNHDAMYWYRQDPGQGLRLIYYSQIVNDFQKGDIAEGYSVSREKKESFPLTVTSAQKNPTAFYLCASSTYGYSDTQYFGPGTRLTVL.

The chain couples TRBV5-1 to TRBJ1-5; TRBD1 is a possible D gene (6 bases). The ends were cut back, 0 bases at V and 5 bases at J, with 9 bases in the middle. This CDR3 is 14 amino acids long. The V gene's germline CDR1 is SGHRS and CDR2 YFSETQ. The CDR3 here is CASSLGGGDQPQHF. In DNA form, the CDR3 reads TGCGCCAGCAGCTTGGGAGGGGGAGATCAGCCCCAGCATTTT.

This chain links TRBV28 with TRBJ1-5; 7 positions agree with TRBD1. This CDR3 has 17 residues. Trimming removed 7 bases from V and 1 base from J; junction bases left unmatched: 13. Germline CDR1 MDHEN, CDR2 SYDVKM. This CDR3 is CASTTSPGQQSNQPQHF. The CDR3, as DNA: TGTGCCAGCACTACCAGTCCGGGACAGCAAAGCAATCAGCCCCAGCATTTT. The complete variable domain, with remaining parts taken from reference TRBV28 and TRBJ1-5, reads DVKVTQSSRYLVKRTGEKVFLECVQDMDHENMFWYRQDPGLGLRLIYFSYDVKMKEKGDIPEGYSVSREKKERFSLILESASTNQTSMYLCASTTSPGQQSNQPQHFGDGTRLSIL.

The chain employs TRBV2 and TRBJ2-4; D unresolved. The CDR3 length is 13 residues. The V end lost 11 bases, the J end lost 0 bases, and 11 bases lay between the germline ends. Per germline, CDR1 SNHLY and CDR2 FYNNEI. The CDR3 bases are TGTGCCGGCGCGACGGAAGCCAAAAACATTCAGTACTTC. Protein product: CAGATEAKNIQYF.

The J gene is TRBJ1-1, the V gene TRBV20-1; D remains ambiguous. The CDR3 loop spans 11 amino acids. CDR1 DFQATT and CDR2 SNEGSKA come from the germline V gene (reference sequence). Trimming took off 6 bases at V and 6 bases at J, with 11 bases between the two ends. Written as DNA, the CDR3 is TGCAGTGCCGGGGAGGGTGCTGAAGCTTTCTTT. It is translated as CSAGEGAEAFF.

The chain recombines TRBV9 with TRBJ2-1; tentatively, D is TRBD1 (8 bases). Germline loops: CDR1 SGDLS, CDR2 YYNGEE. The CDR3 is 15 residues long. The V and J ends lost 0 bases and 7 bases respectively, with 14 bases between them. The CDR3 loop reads CASSVADRGGNEQFF. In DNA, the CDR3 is TGTGCCAGCAGCGTAGCAGACAGGGGAGGGAATGAGCAGTTCTTC.

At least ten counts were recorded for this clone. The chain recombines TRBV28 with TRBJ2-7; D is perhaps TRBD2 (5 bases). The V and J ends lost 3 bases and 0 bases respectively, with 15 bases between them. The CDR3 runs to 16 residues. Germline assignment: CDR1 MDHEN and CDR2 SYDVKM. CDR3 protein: CASSLLGGLRSYEQYF. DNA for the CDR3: TGTGCCAGCAGTTTGCTTGGCGGACTTCGCTCCTACGAGCAGTACTTC.

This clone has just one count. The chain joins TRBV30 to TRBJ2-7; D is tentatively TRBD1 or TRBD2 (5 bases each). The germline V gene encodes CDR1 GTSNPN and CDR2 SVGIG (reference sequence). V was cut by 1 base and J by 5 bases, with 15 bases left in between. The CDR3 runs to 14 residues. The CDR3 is CAWSGGIPPNEQYF. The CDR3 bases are TGTGCCTGGAGTGGGGGGATCCCACCCAACGAGCAGTACTTC.

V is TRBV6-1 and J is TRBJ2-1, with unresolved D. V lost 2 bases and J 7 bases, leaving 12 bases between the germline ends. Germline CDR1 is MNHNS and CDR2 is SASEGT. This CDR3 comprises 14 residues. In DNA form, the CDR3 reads TGTGCCAGCAGTGAAAAATGGGCCGGAAATGAGCAGTTCTTC. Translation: CASSEKWAGNEQFF.

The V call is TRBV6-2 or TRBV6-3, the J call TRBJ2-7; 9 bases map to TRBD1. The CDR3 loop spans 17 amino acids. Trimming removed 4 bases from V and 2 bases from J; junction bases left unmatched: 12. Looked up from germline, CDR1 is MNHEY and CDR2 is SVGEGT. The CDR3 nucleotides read TGTGCCAGCAGTTCCCTCCCCCGGACAGGGGTGCCCTACGAGCAGTACTTC. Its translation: CASSSLPRTGVPYEQYF.

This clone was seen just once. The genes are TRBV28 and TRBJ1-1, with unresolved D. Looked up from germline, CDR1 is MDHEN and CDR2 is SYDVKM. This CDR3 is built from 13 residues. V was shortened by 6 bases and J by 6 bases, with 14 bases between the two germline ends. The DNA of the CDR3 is TGTGCCAGCAGGGCGCAGGAAGGCTCTGAAGCTTTCTTT. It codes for CASRAQEGSEAFF.

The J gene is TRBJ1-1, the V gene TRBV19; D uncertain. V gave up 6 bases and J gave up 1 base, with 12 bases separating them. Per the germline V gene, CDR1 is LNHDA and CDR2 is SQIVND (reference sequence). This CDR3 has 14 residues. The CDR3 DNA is TGTGCCAGTAGCCCCCACGAGAGGAACACTGAAGCTTTCTTT. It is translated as CASSPHERNTEAFF.